This TCR beta chain is from a study of blood T cell repertoires in COVID-19. The germline V gene has CDR1 SGHTA and CDR2 FQGNSA. V shed 0 bases, J shed 2 bases, and the junction held 1 base outside the gene matches. The CDR3 consists of 14 residues. The method was immunoSEQ multiplex PCR; TCRdb's version includes in-frame clones alone and lacks a portion of them. The table shows more than 300,000 clones, with around 83% occurring only once. V is TRBV7-2 and J is TRBJ2-7, with 7 bases fitting TRBD2. The material sequenced was PBMCs or T cells enriched from blood (not recorded which). The sequence was obtained from a woman aged 50 to 60 who had recovered from COVID-19. CDR3 protein: CASSLAAGAYEQYF. The CDR3 region has the DNA TGTGCCAGCAGCTTAGCGGCGGGAGCCTACGAGCAGTACTTC.